One sample yielded the 22 T cell receptor beta chains listed below, sequenced in a study of TIL therapy for anti-PD-1-resistant metastatic lung cancer. Sample time point: pre-treatment sample, taken before nivolumab and TIL therapy. This was the immunoSEQ v3 assay. Profiling relied on immunoSEQ multiplex PCR, and the TCRdb table lists in-frame clones only, not all of them. The profile shows 36,000 or so clones, 70% to 75% of them singletons. Sequences were derived from blood, sampled at baseline. These receptors came from a person aged 25-85 years with non-small cell lung cancer.

The chain has TRBV7-2 and TRBJ2-3; 9 bases line up with TRBD1. Looked up from germline, CDR1 is SGHTA and CDR2 is FQGNSA. V trimming: 5 bases; J trimming: 1 base; junction bases outside the gene matches: 7. The CDR3 runs to 16 residues. The CDR3 reads CASSPGQGLGTDTQYF. CDR3 in DNA: TGTGCCAGCAGCCCCGGACAGGGGCTCGGCACAGATACGCAGTATTTT.

The CDR3 protein is CASSLGQTPATNEKLFF. Here the CDR3 DNA reads TGTGCCAGCAGCCTGGGACAGACCCCCGCAACTAATGAAAAACTGTTTTTT. The J gene is TRBJ1-4, the V gene TRBV5-6, with 7 bases matching TRBD1. The germline CDR1 and CDR2 sequences are SGHDT and YYEEEE. After removal of 4 bases from V and 0 bases from J, the junction contained 9 bases not matched to a gene. The CDR3 is 17 residues long.

The table lists this clone with a few counts. The CDR3 sequence: CASSLLLAGPGRPYEQYF. CDR3 nucleotides: TGTGCCAGCAGCTTACTACTAGCGGGTCCGGGGAGGCCCTACGAGCAGTACTTC. The chain combines TRBV13 with TRBJ2-7; the match to TRBD2 covers 9 bases. V was clipped by 2 bases and J by 2 bases; unmatched bases: 13. This CDR3 is built from 18 residues. Germline V gene sequence: CDR1 PRHDT, CDR2 FYEKMQ (reference sequence).

The gene calls are TRBV28 and TRBJ1-2, with D hard to call. V lost 11 bases, J lost 2 bases, and 12 bases lay in between. Germline CDR1 is MDHEN and CDR2 is SYDVKM. The CDR3 totals 12 residues. CDR3 DNA: TGTGCCGCTACTGAAGGGAACTATGGCTACACCTTC. Its protein is CAATEGNYGYTF.

This clone appeared a few times. The V call is TRBV11-2, the J call TRBJ1-5; D perhaps matches TRBD1 (6 bases). The V gene lost 3 bases and the J gene lost 6 bases, with 15 bases spanning the gap. The CDR3 spans 15 residues. Looked up from germline, CDR1 is SGHAT and CDR2 is FQNNGV. This chain's CDR3 is CASSFGRGTSQPQHF. CDR3 in DNA: TGTGCCAGCAGCTTTGGGAGGGGGACGAGTCAGCCCCAGCATTTT. The full variable domain, rest sourced from reference TRBV11-2 and TRBJ1-5, is EAGVAQSPRYKIIEKRQSVAFWCNPISGHATLYWYQQILGQGPKLLIQFQNNGVVDDSQLPKDRFSAERLKGVDSTLKIQPAKLEDSAVYLCASSFGRGTSQPQHFGDGTRLSIL.

This clone has only a few counts. V and J are TRBV30 and TRBJ1-1; 9 positions agree with TRBD1. The CDR3 covers 13 residues. Germline CDR1 reads GTSNPN; CDR2 reads SVGIG (reference sequence). Trimming at V came to 4 bases and at J to 4 bases, leaving 4 bases not matched to a gene. CDR3 sequence: CAWIQGASTEAFF. CDR3 in DNA: TGTGCCTGGATACAGGGGGCTAGCACTGAAGCTTTCTTT.

The V call is TRBV7-3, the J call TRBJ2-1; D not resolved. Germline V gene sequence: CDR1 SGHTA, CDR2 FQGTGA. The CDR3 runs to 14 residues. With 2 bases removed from V and 0 bases from J, the gap between germline ends came to 5 bases. CDR3 nucleotide sequence: TGTGCCAGCAGCTTACTGGGCTCCTACAATGAGCAGTTCTTC. It codes for CASSLLGSYNEQFF.

This rearrangement joins TRBV7-9 to TRBJ1-2; 12 positions match TRBD1. This CDR3 region has 19 residues. CDR1 is SEHNR and CDR2 is FQNEAQ in the germline V gene (reference sequence). V shed 7 bases, J shed 8 bases, and the junction held 23 bases outside the gene matches. The CDR3 reads CASMVTKSGTGGFSAGYTF. As DNA, the CDR3 is TGTGCCAGCATGGTGACGAAATCCGGGACAGGGGGCTTCTCGGCCGGCTACACCTTC.

The chain carries TRBV15 and TRBJ2-7, with 10 bases fitting TRBD1. V shed 1 base, J shed 2 bases, and the junction held 5 bases outside the gene matches. This CDR3 spans 16 amino acids. The germline V gene has CDR1 LNHNV and CDR2 YYDKDF (reference sequence). The CDR3 DNA sequence: TGTGCCACCAGCAGAGTTATCGGGACAGGGGCCTACGAGCAGTACTTC. Its translation is CATSRVIGTGAYEQYF.

V gene TRBV9 combines with J gene TRBJ2-5; D unresolved. The CDR3 sequence is 11 residues long. Germline CDR1 SGDLS, CDR2 YYNGEE. V was clipped by 4 bases and J by 1 base, with 2 bases between them. CDR3 in DNA: TGTGCCAGCAGCTCCCAAGAGACCCAGTACTTC. It is translated as CASSSQETQYF.

The rearrangement uses TRBV29-1 and TRBJ2-1; no clear D. V was shortened by 7 bases and J by 6 bases, with 25 bases between the two germline ends. CDR1 and CDR2 (germline): SQVTM, ANQGSEA. This CDR3 has 16 amino acids. The CDR3 bases are TGCAGCGCATCCAATAGCATGTCGAAGCGAGCCAATGAGCAGTTCTTC. Translating gives CSASNSMSKRANEQFF.

The chain has TRBV2 and TRBJ1-5, with 8 bases that match TRBD1. The CDR3 is 14 amino acids. Germline values: CDR1 SNHLY, CDR2 FYNNEI. Trimming removed 5 bases from V and 5 bases from J; junction bases left unmatched: 5. This CDR3 is CASSTQTGDQPQHF. The DNA for the CDR3 is TGTGCCAGCAGTACCCAGACAGGGGATCAGCCCCAGCATTTT.

This chain links TRBV5-1 with TRBJ2-7; 7 bases fit TRBD1. This CDR3 contains 14 residues. Germline V gene sequence: CDR1 SGHRS, CDR2 YFSETQ. V dropped 3 bases and J dropped 2; count of bases not matched to a gene: 5. The CDR3 region is CASSWQTGTYEQYF. The CDR3, as DNA: TGCGCCAGCAGCTGGCAGACAGGGACCTACGAGCAGTACTTC. Supplemented by reference TRBV5-1 and TRBJ2-7, the full variable domain reads KAGVTQTPRYLIKTRGQQVTLSCSPISGHRSVSWYQQTPGQGLQFLFEYFSETQRNKGNFPGRFSGRQFSNSRSEMNVSTLELGDSALYLCASSWQTGTYEQYFGPGTRLTVT.

As DNA, the CDR3 is TGTGCCAGTAGTCCCTCGAGTCCCGCACGCACAGATACGCAGTATTTT. Its protein is CASSPSSPARTDTQYF. V is TRBV19 and J is TRBJ2-3; D is unclear. CDR1 LNHDA and CDR2 SQIVND come from the germline V gene (reference sequence). The length of the CDR3 is 16 residues. Between the trimmed V and J ends, which lost 5 bases and 1 base, there was a span of 16 bases. The whole variable domain, filled in from reference TRBV19 and TRBJ2-3, reads DGGITQSPKYLFRKEGQNVTLSCEQNLNHDAMYWYRQDPGQGLRLIYYSQIVNDFQKGDIAEGYSVSREKKESFPLTVTSAQKNPTAFYLCASSPSSPARTDTQYFGPGTRLTVL.

The V and J genes are TRBV7-6 and TRBJ2-3; possible D gene TRBD2, 5 bases. In germline, CDR1 is SGHVS, CDR2 FNYEAQ. This CDR3 region has 15 residues. V dropped 4 bases and J dropped 1 base, with 12 bases sitting between them. CDR3 DNA: TGTGCCAGCAGCTCCTCCGGTAGCGGCACAGATACGCAGTATTTT. The encoded protein is CASSSSGSGTDTQYF.

The chain carries TRBV4-3 and TRBJ1-1; D unclear. Germline loops: CDR1 LGHNA, CDR2 YSLEER. The CDR3 is made up of 15 amino acids. V was trimmed by 0 bases and J by 4 bases, leaving 12 bases between them. As DNA, the CDR3 is TGCGCCAGCAGCCAAGATCGAGGCGTGAGCACTGAAGCTTTCTTT. Its protein is CASSQDRGVSTEAFF.

This clone came up a few times. This chain connects TRBV5-6 to TRBJ2-7, with D tentatively TRBD1 (6 bases). Germline CDR1 is SGHDT and CDR2 is YYEEEE. CDR3 length: 14 residues. Trimming left V 5 bases short and J 4 bases short, with 16 bases between. CDR3 bases: TGTGCCAGCAGGAAAGCAGGGGAAGGTTACGAGCAGTACTTC. Protein product: CASRKAGEGYEQYF.

This clone was recorded once. The chain carries TRBV5-4 and TRBJ2-1; D is undetermined. Deletions cut 9 bases from V and 0 bases from J, with 7 bases between. Germline loops: CDR1 SGHNT, CDR2 YYREEE (reference sequence). The CDR3 runs to 12 residues. The CDR3 DNA follows: TGTGCCATAGCAGTCTCCTACAATGAGCAGTTCTTC. This encodes CAIAVSYNEQFF.

The chain links TRBV4-1 to TRBJ2-3; D not certain. This CDR3 is built from 15 residues. Germline V gene sequence: CDR1 MGHRA, CDR2 YSYEKL. Trimming pared 2 bases from V and 2 bases from J, leaving 11 bases between. The CDR3 sequence: CASSQPADDTDTQYF. DNA for the CDR3: TGCGCCAGCAGCCAACCCGCAGACGACACAGATACGCAGTATTTT.

This sequence joins TRBV4-3 and TRBJ2-7; possibly TRBD1 for D (6 bases). Trimming took 8 bases from V and 3 from J, leaving 14 bases between them. Germline CDR1 is LGHNA and CDR2 is YSLEER. This CDR3 is 13 amino acids long. Here the CDR3 reads CASSLSRGYEQYF. DNA of the CDR3: TGCGCCAGCTCCCTCAGCAGGGGCTACGAGCAGTACTTC.

This chain joins TRBV19 and TRBJ1-3, with D unclear. The germline V gene encodes CDR1 LNHDA and CDR2 SQIVND (reference sequence). This CDR3 has 14 residues. V lost 10 bases and J lost 0, with 13 bases in between. The CDR3: CATGSISSGNTIYF. As DNA, the CDR3 is TGTGCCACGGGGTCCATCTCCTCTGGAAACACCATATATTTT.

V and J are TRBV18 and TRBJ1-5; D perhaps matches TRBD1 (6 bases). CDR1 KGHSH and CDR2 LQKENI come from the germline V gene. V gave up 4 bases and J gave up 6 bases, with 16 bases separating them. The CDR3 has 15 residues. The CDR3 is CASSLFEGEAQPQHF. DNA of the CDR3: TGTGCCAGCTCACTATTCGAGGGGGAGGCTCAGCCCCAGCATTTT. Full variable domain (remainder filled in from reference TRBV18 and TRBJ1-5): NAGVMQNPRHLVRRRGQEARLRCSPMKGHSHVYWYRQLPEEGLKFMVYLQKENIIDESGMPKERFSAEFPKEGPSILRIQQVVRGDSAAYFCASSLFEGEAQPQHFGDGTRLSIL.